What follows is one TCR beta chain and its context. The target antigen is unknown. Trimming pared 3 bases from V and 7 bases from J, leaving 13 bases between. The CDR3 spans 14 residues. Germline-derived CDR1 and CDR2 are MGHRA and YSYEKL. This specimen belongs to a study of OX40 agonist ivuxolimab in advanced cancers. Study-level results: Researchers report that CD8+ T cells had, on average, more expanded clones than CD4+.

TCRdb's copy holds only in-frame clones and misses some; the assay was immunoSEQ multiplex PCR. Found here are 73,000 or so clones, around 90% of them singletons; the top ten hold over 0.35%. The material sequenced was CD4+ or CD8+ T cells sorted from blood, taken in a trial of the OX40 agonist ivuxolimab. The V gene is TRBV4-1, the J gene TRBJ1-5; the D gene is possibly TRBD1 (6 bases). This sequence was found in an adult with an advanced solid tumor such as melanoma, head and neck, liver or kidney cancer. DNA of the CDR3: TGCGCCAGCAGCCAGGGGGCCTTGGAACAGCCCCAGCATTTT. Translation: CASSQGALEQPQHF.